The 3 T cell receptor beta chains in this list originate from one sample, sequenced in a study of T-cell reconstitution after alpha-beta-depleted transplantation in children. The TCRbeta library incorporated unique molecular identifiers. TCRdb re-called the PCR reads with MiXCR, one entry per CDR3 protein. Of 100,000 or so distinct CDR3 sequences listed, roughly 6% were seen once; the top ten hold more than 5.5%. The starting material was PBMCs, mostly from graft donor cells, obtained 60 days after TCRalphabeta/CD19-depleted stem cell transplant. These receptors came from a female patient aged 2-9 years who had a stem cell transplant for Fanconi anemia, so the T cells may come from the graft donor.

This clonotype has a handful of counts. The chain employs TRBV7-2 and TRBJ1-2, with 9 positions matching TRBD1. V shed 5 bases and J 8 bases; nucleotides not matched to a gene: 9. CDR3 length: 14 residues. Germline assignment: CDR1 SGHTA and CDR2 FQGNSA. The CDR3 spells CASSPQGARGGYTF. The CDR3 DNA follows: TGTGCCAGCAGCCCACAGGGGGCTCGAGGAGGCTACACCTTC.

Written as DNA, the CDR3 is TGTGCCAGCAGCTTAGATGTCGGGGGGTGGGAGGAGACCCAGTACTTC. Translation: CASSLDVGGWEETQYF. V usage is TRBV11-2 and J usage is TRBJ2-5; 7 bases match TRBD2. The CDR3 runs 16 residues. Germline CDR1 SGHAT, CDR2 FQNNGV. The V gene end was trimmed by 0 bases and the J gene end by 5 bases; junction bases not matched to a gene: 9.

This clonotype was detected many times. The CDR3 loop is CASRSQWQNTGELFF. CDR3 DNA: TGTGCCAGCCGTTCCCAATGGCAAAACACCGGGGAGCTGTTTTTT. The chain is built from TRBV28 and TRBJ2-2, with D uncertain. Trimming removed 8 bases from V and 2 bases from J, with 15 bases in between. From germline, CDR1 is MDHEN and CDR2 SYDVKM. The CDR3 spans 15 residues. Variable domain in full (rest from reference TRBV28 and TRBJ2-2): DVKVTQSSRYLVKRTGEKVFLECVQDMDHENMFWYRQDPGLGLRLIYFSYDVKMKEKGDIPEGYSVSREKKERFSLILESASTNQTSMYLCASRSQWQNTGELFFGEGSRLTVL.